This T cell receptor (beta chain) was identified in a study of blood T cell repertoires in COVID-19. For the study at large: The study drew acute and convalescent COVID-19 samples from the United States, Italy and Spain. T cells, B-cell-depleted T cells, or PBMCs supplied cDNA or gDNA.

Clones were sequenced by immunoSEQ multiplex PCR, and TCRdb holds only the in-frame ones, with some missing. The sample has around 120,000 clones; nearly 90% are singletons. The germline V gene has CDR1 MNHNS and CDR2 SASEGT. Trimming removed 3 bases from V and 0 bases from J; junction bases left unmatched: 3. The CDR3 has 15 amino acids. The rearrangement uses TRBV6-1 and TRBJ2-3; 7 nucleotides match TRBD2. The specimen sequenced was peripheral blood. The receptor's source is a woman aged 55-75 years with COVID-19, enrolled during active disease. The CDR3 loop reads CASSDLAGSTDTQYF. The CDR3, as DNA: TGTGCCAGCAGTGATTTAGCGGGTAGCACAGATACGCAGTATTTT.